This T cell receptor beta chain was sequenced during a study of post-analysis software for immune sequencing data. Study details: Multiple sclerosis in the patients followed relapsing-remitting, secondary progressive and progressive-relapsing courses. Regarding the study as a whole: Roughly 5 TRBV segments (TRBV5-6, TRBV5-1 and TRBV20-1 among them) occurred more frequently in patients than in controls.

Sequencing libraries made from TCR beta cDNA carried unique molecular identifiers. The source material, roughly 0.85 to 10 million T cells, gave rise to about 460,000 cDNA molecules. TCRdb used MiXCR to reprocess the PCR reads, holding one entry per CDR3 protein. This sample has 350,000 to 500,000 distinct CDR3 sequences, with less than 40% found just once. Concerning this clonotype itself: The antigen is not known.

Looked up from germline, CDR1 is MNHNY and CDR2 is SVGAGI (reference sequence). This CDR3 contains 13 residues. The sequence was collected from a girl aged 2-15 years with multiple sclerosis. V and J are TRBV6-6 and TRBJ2-4, with TRBD2 matching 8 bases. The DNA end is a closer match to TRBJ2-5, so the J assignment may be wrong. What was sequenced was blood. Written as DNA, the CDR3 is TGTGCCAGCAGTGACCCGGGAGGGAGGACCCAGTACTTC. It yields the protein CASSDPGGRTQYF.